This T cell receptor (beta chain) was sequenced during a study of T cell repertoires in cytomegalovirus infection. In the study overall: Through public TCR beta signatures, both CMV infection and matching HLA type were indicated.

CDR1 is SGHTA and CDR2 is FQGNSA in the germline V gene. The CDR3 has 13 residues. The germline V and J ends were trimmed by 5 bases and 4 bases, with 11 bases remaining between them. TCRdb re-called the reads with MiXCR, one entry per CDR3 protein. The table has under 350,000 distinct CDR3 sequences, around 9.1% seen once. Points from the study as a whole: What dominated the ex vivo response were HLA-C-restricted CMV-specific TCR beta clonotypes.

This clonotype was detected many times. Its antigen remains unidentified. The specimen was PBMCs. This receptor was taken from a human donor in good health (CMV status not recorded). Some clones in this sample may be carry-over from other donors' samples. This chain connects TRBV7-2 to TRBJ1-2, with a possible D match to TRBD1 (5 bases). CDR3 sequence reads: CASSTDRFYGYTF. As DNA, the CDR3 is TGTGCCAGCAGCACCGACAGATTCTATGGCTACACCTTC.